The 8 T cell receptor beta chains reported below all come from one sample, sequenced in a study of blood T cells in healthy people across ages. Combining a sample-barcoded 5' primer with a J-beta primer mix, a second PCR ran for roughly 7 to 12 cycles. Using its own MiXCR run on the 5' RACE reads, TCRdb lists one record per CDR3 protein. The table lists approximately 900,000 distinct CDR3 sequences, roughly 28% of them singletons. This sample also belongs to another study, concerning T cells of mothers and their children.

Sequenced: blood. These receptors originate from a woman in her forties in good health.

This clonotype was picked up a small number of times. The genes are TRBV7-9 and TRBJ1-1; 9 bases align to TRBD1. Germline CDR1 SEHNR, CDR2 FQNEAQ (reference sequence). Unmatched junction bases numbered 10, after V lost 5 bases and J lost 3 bases. The CDR3 is made up of 16 amino acids. The CDR3 loop is CASSHGTGRGDTEAFF. In DNA form, the CDR3 reads TGTGCCAGCAGCCATGGGACAGGGAGAGGTGACACTGAAGCTTTCTTT.

The V gene is TRBV20-1, the J gene TRBJ1-2, with 12 bases identical to TRBD1. V trimming: 6 bases; J trimming: 7 bases; junction bases outside the gene matches: 9. This CDR3 is built from 14 residues. Per the germline V gene, CDR1 is DFQATT and CDR2 is SNEGSKA (reference sequence). The chain's CDR3 is CSARDRGRSSGYTF. The CDR3, as DNA: TGCAGTGCACGGGACAGGGGGCGATCCTCTGGCTACACCTTC.

V is TRBV29-1 and J is TRBJ1-2; no definite D call. Germline CDR1 SQVTM, CDR2 ANQGSEA. The CDR3 spans 15 residues. Trimming took 3 bases from V and 8 from J, leaving 22 bases between them. For the CDR3, the DNA is TGCAGCGTTGAGCTGGGCGGGATCTTTTGTCTAGGCTACACCTTC. Its protein product is CSVELGGIFCLGYTF.

V and J are TRBV5-1 and TRBJ2-4; TRBD1 matches at 9 bases. The last part of the DNA fits TRBJ2-7 better; the J call may be wrong. Looked up from germline, CDR1 is SGHRS and CDR2 is YFSETQ. This CDR3 contains 17 residues. The CDR3 region is CASSLDGMDRGAYEQYF. The CDR3 bases are TGCGCCAGCAGCCTCGATGGGATGGACAGGGGTGCCTACGAGCAGTACTTC.

A word on this clonotype: At one end, the junction sequence differs from germline, possibly due to a read error. The rearrangement uses TRBV7-3 and TRBJ1-1; TRBD1 is a possible D gene (6 bases). Germline V CDR1 and CDR2: SGHTA, FQGTGA. The length of the CDR3 is 19 residues. The DNA for the CDR3 is TGTGCCAACAGCTTAACGGGTGTTGGGCAGGGGCTCATGAACACTGAAGCTTTCTTT. It specifies CANSLTGVGQGLMNTEAFF.

This clonotype was observed once. The rearrangement uses TRBV7-7 and TRBJ2-5; 9 bases map to TRBD2. Losses at the gene ends were 4 bases for V and 5 bases for J; bases not matched to a gene: 11. This CDR3 is 16 amino acids long. The germline V gene encodes CDR1 SSHAT and CDR2 FNYEAQ (reference sequence). DNA of the CDR3: TGTGCCAGCAGCTCCCTAGGAGCTAGCGGGAAGGAGACCCAGTACTTC. Protein sequence: CASSSLGASGKETQYF.

The chain joins TRBV7-2 to TRBJ2-4, with 8 bases lining up with TRBD1. The J call is doubtful: the DNA matches TRBJ2-7 better. In germline, CDR1 is SGHTA, CDR2 FQGNSA. The CDR3 extends over 14 amino acids. The CDR3 spells CASSHQQGAYEQYF. CDR3 coding DNA: TGTGCCAGCAGCCATCAACAGGGGGCCTACGAGCAGTACTTC.

In this sample, this clonotype turned up a few times. The V gene is TRBV11-2, the J gene TRBJ2-1; 13 bases fit TRBD2. There are 15 residues in the CDR3. V shed 5 bases, J shed 10 bases, and the junction held 8 bases outside the gene matches. The germline gives CDR1 SGHAT, CDR2 FQNNGV. In DNA form, the CDR3 reads TGTGCCAGCAGCATTACTAGCGGGGGGGTTTTGGAGCAGTTCTTC. Protein product: CASSITSGGVLEQFF.